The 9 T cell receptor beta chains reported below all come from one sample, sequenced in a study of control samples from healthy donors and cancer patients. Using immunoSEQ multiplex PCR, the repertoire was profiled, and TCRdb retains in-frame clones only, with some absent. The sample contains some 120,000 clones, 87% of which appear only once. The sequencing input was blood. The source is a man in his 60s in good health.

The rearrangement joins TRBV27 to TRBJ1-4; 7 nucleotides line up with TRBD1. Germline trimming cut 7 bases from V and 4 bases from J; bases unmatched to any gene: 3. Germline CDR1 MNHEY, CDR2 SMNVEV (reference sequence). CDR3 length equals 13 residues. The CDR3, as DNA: TGTGCCAGCAAAACAGGGGTTAATGAAAAACTGTTTTTT. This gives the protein CASKTGVNEKLFF.

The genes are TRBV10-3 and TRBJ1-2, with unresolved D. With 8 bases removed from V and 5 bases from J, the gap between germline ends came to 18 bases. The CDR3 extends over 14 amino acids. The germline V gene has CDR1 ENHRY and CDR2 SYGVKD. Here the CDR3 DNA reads TGTGCCATCTCTGAGGGCGCCCCAGGTTATGGCTACACCTTC. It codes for CAISEGAPGYGYTF.

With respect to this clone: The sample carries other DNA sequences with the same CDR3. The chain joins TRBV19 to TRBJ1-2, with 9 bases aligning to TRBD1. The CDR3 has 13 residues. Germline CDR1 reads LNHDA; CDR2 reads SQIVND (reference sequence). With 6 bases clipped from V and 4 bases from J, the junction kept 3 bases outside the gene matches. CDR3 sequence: CASRTGGVYGYTF. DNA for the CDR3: TGTGCCAGTAGAACAGGGGGCGTCTATGGCTACACCTTC.

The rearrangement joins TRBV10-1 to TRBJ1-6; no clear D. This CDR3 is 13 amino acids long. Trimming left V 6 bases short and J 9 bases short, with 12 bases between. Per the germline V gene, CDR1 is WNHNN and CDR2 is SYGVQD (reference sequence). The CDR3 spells CASSPRITSPLHF. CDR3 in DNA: TGCGCCAGCAGCCCCAGAATAACTTCACCCCTCCACTTT.

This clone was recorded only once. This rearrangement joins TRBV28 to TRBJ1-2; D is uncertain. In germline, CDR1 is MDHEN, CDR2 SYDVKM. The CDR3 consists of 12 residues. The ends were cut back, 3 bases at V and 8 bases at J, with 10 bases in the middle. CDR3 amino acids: CASSFIDGGYTF. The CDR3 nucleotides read TGTGCCAGCAGTTTCATTGATGGCGGCTACACCTTC.

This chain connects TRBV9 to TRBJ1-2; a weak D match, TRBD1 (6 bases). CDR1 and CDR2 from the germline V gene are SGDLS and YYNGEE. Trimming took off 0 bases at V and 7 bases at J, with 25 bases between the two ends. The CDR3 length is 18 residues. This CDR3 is CASSVAGGQAGVGRGYTF. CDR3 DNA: TGTGCCAGCAGCGTAGCGGGGGGGCAGGCGGGCGTGGGTCGTGGCTACACCTTC. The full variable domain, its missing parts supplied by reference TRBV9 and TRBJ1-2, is DSGVTQTPKHLITATGQRVTLRCSPRSGDLSVYWYQQSLDQGLQFLIQYYNGEERAKGNILERFSAQQFPDLHSELNLSSLELGDSALYFCASSVAGGQAGVGRGYTFGSGTRLTVV.

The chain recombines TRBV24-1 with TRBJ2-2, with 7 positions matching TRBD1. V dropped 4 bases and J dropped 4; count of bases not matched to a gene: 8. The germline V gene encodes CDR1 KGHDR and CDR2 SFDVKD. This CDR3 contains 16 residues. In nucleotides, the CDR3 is TGTGCCACCAGTGAGGGTCACGGGACAGCCACCGGGGAGCTGTTTTTT. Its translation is CATSEGHGTATGELFF.

The CDR3 region has the DNA TGTGCCAGCAGCTTAGAGGCGTTGAGGGGAGGGAATGAGCAGTTCTTC. As protein: CASSLEALRGGNEQFF. The chain is built from TRBV7-2 and TRBJ2-1, with 7 bases identical to TRBD2. The CDR3 sequence is 16 residues long. Germline values: CDR1 SGHTA, CDR2 FQGNSA. V dropped 1 base and J dropped 7; count of bases not matched to a gene: 10.

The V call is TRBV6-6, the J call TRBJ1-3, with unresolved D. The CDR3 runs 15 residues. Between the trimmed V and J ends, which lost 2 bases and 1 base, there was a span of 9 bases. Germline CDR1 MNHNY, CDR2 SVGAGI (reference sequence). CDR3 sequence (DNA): TGTGCCAGCAGTTACGGTGCGGGGTCTGGAAACACCATATATTTT. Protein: CASSYGAGSGNTIYF.